These T cell receptor beta chains were read from a single sample in a study of blood T cell repertoires in COVID-19. Generated by immunoSEQ multiplex PCR, the TCRdb table keeps only in-frame clones and is missing some. The data show more than 200,000 clones, about 91% seen once. Material: peripheral blood. All receptors derive from a woman aged 25-40 years with COVID-19, enrolled during active disease. CDR3s include the opening cysteine and the closing phenylalanine or tryptophan. The D gene is left open where the match is weak. The listing skips clone size in some rows; elsewhere it reads once, few, many or a size class.

TGTGCCATCAGGGGAGACAGGGTTGGGACTGAAGCTTTCTTT	CAIRGDRVGTEAFF	TRBJ1-1	-	TRBV10-3	TRBD1
TGTGCCAGCAGACTAGCGGGGGGCACAGATACGCAGTATTTT	CASRLAGGTDTQYF	TRBJ2-3	-	TRBV27	TRBD2
TGCGCCAGCAGCCAAGAAGGGAGGTGGTACACTGAAGCTTTCTTT	CASSQEGRWYTEAFF	TRBJ1-1	few	TRBV4-1	-
TGCAGCGTTGCGGGACTACTAAGAACAGATACGCAGTATTTT	CSVAGLLRTDTQYF	TRBJ2-3	-	TRBV29-1	TRBD2
TGTGCCAGCATCCACCAAGGGGGCATGGGGTGGAATGAGCAGTTCTTC	CASIHQGGMGWNEQFF	TRBJ2-1	-	TRBV7-2	TRBD1
TGTGCCAGCAGTTTTACCGGACAGGGCACTGAAGCTTTCTTT	CASSFTGQGTEAFF	TRBJ1-1	few	TRBV6-6	TRBD1
TGCGCCAGCAGCTTAACACAGGGTGGTTTCACAGATACGCAGTATTTT	CASSLTQGGFTDTQYF	TRBJ2-3	-	TRBV5-1	-
TGTGCCATCAGTAAACAGGGAGGGGTTAATCAGCCCCAGCATTTT	CAISKQGGVNQPQHF	TRBJ1-5	few	TRBV10-3	-
TGTGCCACCAGTGATACTCTTTCGGGCGAGCAGTACTTC	CATSDTLSGEQYF	TRBJ2-7	-	TRBV24-1	-
TGTGCCAGCAGCTTTTTGGTAGCGCTGGGAACCGGGGAGCTGTTTTTT	CASSFLVALGTGELFF	TRBJ2-2	-	TRBV7-9	-
TGTGCCAGCAGCCAAGATGGCCCCCGGGGAGTTAACTATGGCTACACCTTC	CASSQDGPRGVNYGYTF	TRBJ1-2	-	TRBV4-2	-
TGCAGCGTGGGCCAATACTTCACAGATACGCAGTATTTT	CSVGQYFTDTQYF	TRBJ2-3	-	TRBV29-1	-
TGTGCCAGCAGCCTCTCACGGACTAGCGGTTCTAGCACAGATACGCAGTATTTT	CASSLSRTSGSSTDTQYF	TRBJ2-3	once	TRBV3-1/TRBV3-2	TRBD2
TGTGCCAGCAGCTTAAGCTCCGTAGAGACCCAGTACTTC	CASSLSSVETQYF	TRBJ2-5	-	TRBV11-2	-
TGCGCCAGCAGCCAAGTCGGCTCCTATAATTCACCCCTCCACTTT	CASSQVGSYNSPLHF	TRBJ1-6	-	TRBV4-3	-
TGTGCCAGTACCCCGACAGGGAGGACTGAAGCTTTCTTT	CASTPTGRTEAFF	TRBJ1-1	-	TRBV19	TRBD1
TGTGCCAGCAGCTTAGGAGCAGGAACGAATTCACCCCTCCACTTT	CASSLGAGTNSPLHF	TRBJ1-6	-	TRBV7-8	-
TGTGCCAGCAGTTACTCGGGGACTAACAACAATGAGCAGTTCTTC	CASSYSGTNNNEQFF	TRBJ2-1	-	TRBV6-2/TRBV6-3	TRBD2
TGTGCCAGCAGCTTAGGAGGAGGGAAGACTACGAACACCGGGGAGCTGTTTTTT	CASSLGGGKTTNTGELFF	TRBJ2-2	-	TRBV7-2	-
TGTGCCAGCAGCCCCGGACTAGCGGGGGCCACAGATACGCAGTATTTT	CASSPGLAGATDTQYF	TRBJ2-3	-	TRBV11-3	TRBD2